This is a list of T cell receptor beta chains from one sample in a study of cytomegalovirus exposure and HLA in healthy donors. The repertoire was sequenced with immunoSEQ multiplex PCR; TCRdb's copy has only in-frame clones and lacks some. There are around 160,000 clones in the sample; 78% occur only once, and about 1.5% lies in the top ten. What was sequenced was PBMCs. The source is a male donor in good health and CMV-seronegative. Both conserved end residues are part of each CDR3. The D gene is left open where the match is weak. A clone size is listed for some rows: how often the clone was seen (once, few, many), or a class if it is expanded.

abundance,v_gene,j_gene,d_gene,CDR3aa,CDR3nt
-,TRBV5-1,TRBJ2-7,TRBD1,CASSRDRGEQYF,TGCGCCAGCAGCCGGGACAGGGGCGAGCAGTACTTC
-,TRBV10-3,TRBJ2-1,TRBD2,CAIRPGLAGNEQFF,TGTGCCATCAGGCCGGGACTAGCAGGTAATGAGCAGTTCTTC
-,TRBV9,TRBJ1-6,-,CASSQAGSGSPLHF,TGTGCCAGCAGCCAGGCAGGGTCCGGTTCACCCCTCCACTTT
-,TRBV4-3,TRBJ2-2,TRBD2,CASSSSGTGVGELFF,TGCGCCAGCAGCTCAAGCGGGACCGGAGTCGGGGAGCTGTTTTTT
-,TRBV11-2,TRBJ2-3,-,CASSLGGWIDTQYF,TGTGCCAGCAGCTTAGGAGGGTGGATAGATACGCAGTATTTT
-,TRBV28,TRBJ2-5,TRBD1,CASSFRTGLRETQYF,TGTGCCAGCAGTTTCCGGACAGGGTTGAGAGAGACCCAGTACTTC
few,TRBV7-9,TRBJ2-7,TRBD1,CASRDREHEQYF,TGTGCCAGCCGGGACAGGGAACACGAGCAGTACTTC
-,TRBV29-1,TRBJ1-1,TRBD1,CSARGGRTEAFF,TGCAGCGCCAGAGGGGGCCGAACTGAAGCTTTCTTT
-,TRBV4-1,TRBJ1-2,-,CASSQASNYGYTF,TGCGCCAGCAGCCAGGCCTCAAACTATGGCTACACCTTC
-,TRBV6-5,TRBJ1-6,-,CASSLKLNSPLHF,TGTGCCAGCAGCCTCAAACTTAATTCACCCCTCCACTTT
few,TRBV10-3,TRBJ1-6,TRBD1,CATGRDRESPLHF,TGTGCCACCGGCCGGGACAGGGAATCACCCCTCCACTTT
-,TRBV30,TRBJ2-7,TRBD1,CASTTGTGHYEQYF,TGTGCCTCCACGACCGGGACAGGACACTACGAGCAGTACTTC
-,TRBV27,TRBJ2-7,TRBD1,CASSGLTGNYEQYF,TGTGCCAGCAGTGGGCTGACAGGGAACTACGAGCAGTACTTC
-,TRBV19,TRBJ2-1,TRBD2,CASSTSGGGEQFF,TGTGCCAGTAGTACTAGCGGGGGTGGGGAGCAGTTCTTC
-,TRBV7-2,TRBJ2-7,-,CASSPHSSFSYEQYF,TGTGCCAGCAGCCCCCACAGCTCTTTCTCCTACGAGCAGTACTTC
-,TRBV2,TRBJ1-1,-,CASSALRGWTEAFF,TGTGCCAGCAGTGCTCTAAGGGGTTGGACTGAAGCTTTCTTT
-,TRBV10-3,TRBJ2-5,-,CAISPTPAGQETQYF,TGTGCCATCAGTCCTACTCCCGCAGGGCAAGAGACCCAGTACTTC
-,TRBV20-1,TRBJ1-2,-,CSALPGYTF,TGCAGTGCCCTACCTGGCTACACCTTC
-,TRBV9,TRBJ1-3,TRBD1,CASSPRTGTISGNTIYF,TGTGCCAGCAGCCCCCGGACAGGTACTATCTCTGGAAACACCATATATTTT
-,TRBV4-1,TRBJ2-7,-,CASSIVETGTYEQYF,TGCGCCAGCAGCATCGTCGAGACTGGCACCTACGAGCAGTACTTC
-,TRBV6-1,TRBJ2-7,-,CASSELGPGTYEQYF,TGTGCCAGCAGTGAATTGGGTCCGGGTACCTACGAGCAGTACTTC
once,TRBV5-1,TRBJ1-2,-,CASSAGPAGGGYTF,TGCGCCAGCAGCGCGGGTCCCGCCGGGGGAGGCTACACCTTC
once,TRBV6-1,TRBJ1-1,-,CASRRGQNTEAFF,TGTGCCAGCAGAAGGGGACAGAACACTGAAGCTTTCTTT
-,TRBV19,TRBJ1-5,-,CASSTTGLANQPQHF,TGTGCCAGTAGTACGACAGGTTTAGCAAATCAGCCCCAGCATTTT
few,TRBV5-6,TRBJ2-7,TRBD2,CASSSGTSGSKQYF,TGTGCCAGCAGTTCCGGGACTAGCGGGTCGAAGCAGTACTTC
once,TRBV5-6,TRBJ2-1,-,CASSSYRVAEQFF,TGTGCCAGCAGCTCCTACAGGGTTGCTGAGCAGTTCTTC
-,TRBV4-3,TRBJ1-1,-,CASSHQRGQVANTEAFF,TGCGCCAGCAGCCACCAGAGAGGTCAAGTAGCGAACACTGAAGCTTTCTTT
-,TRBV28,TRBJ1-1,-,CASSYAVEAFF,TGTGCCAGCAGCTATGCTGTAGAGGCTTTCTTT
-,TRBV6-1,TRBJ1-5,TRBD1,CASSDPTGSNQPQHF,TGTGCCAGCAGTGACCCGACAGGGAGCAATCAGCCCCAGCATTTT
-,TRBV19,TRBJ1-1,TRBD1,CASRDRGSVNTEAFF,TGTGCCAGCCGGGACAGGGGCTCGGTGAACACTGAAGCTTTCTTT
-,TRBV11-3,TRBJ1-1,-,CASSFTGSTEAFF,TGTGCCAGCAGCTTCACAGGTAGCACTGAAGCTTTCTTT
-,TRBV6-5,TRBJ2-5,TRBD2,CASSRGTSGAETQYF,TGTGCCAGCAGTCGTGGGACTAGCGGGGCCGAGACCCAGTACTTC
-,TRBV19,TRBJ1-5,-,CASSTGSNQPQHF,TGTGCCAGTAGCACAGGGAGCAATCAGCCCCAGCATTTT
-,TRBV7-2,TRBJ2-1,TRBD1,CASSLDRANEQFF,TGTGCCAGCAGCCTTGACAGGGCCAATGAGCAGTTCTTC
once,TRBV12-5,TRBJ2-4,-,CASGLVTGNIQYF,TGTGCTAGTGGTTTGGTGACAGGAAACATTCAGTACTTC
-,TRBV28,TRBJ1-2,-,CALREGAGYTF,TGTGCCCTCAGGGAGGGAGCTGGCTACACCTTC
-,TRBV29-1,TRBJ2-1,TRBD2,CSFGTSGSGEQFF,TGCAGCTTCGGGACTAGCGGGAGTGGTGAGCAGTTCTTC
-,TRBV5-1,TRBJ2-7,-,CASSFVGGEQYF,TGCGCCAGCAGCTTCGTGGGAGGCGAGCAGTACTTC
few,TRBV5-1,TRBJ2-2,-,CASSLPSDSNTGELFF,TGCGCCAGCAGCTTGCCTAGCGACTCGAACACCGGGGAGCTGTTTTTT
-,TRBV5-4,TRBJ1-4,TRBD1,CASSSDRVDEKLFF,TGTGCCAGCAGCTCGGACAGGGTTGACGAAAAACTGTTTTTT
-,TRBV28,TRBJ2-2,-,CASSFGGVSTGELFF,TGTGCCAGCAGTTTCGGGGGTGTGAGCACCGGGGAGCTGTTTTTT
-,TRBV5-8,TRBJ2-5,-,CASSRDSQETQYF,TGTGCCAGCAGCCGTGACTCTCAAGAGACCCAGTACTTC
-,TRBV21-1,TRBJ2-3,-,CASTTGRNTDTQYF,TGTGCCAGCACAACAGGGAGAAACACAGATACGCAGTATTTT
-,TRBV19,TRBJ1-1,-,CASSIGSQRVYTEAFF,TGTGCCAGTAGTATAGGATCACAGAGGGTATACACTGAAGCTTTCTTT
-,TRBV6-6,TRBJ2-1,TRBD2,CASSRAGQQFF,TGTGCCAGCAGTAGAGCGGGACAGCAGTTCTTC
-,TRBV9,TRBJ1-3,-,CASSPDTSSGNTIYF,TGTGCCAGCAGCCCAGACACAAGCTCTGGAAACACCATATATTTT
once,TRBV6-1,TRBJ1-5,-,CASSGDLGGNQPQHF,TGTGCCAGCAGTGGGGACTTAGGCGGCAATCAGCCCCAGCATTTT
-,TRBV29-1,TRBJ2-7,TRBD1,CSVAGTGNYEQYF,TGCAGCGTCGCCGGGACAGGGAACTACGAGCAGTACTTC
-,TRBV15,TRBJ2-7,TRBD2,CATRDLAGMTSSYEQYF,TGTGCCACCAGAGACTTAGCGGGGATGACCAGCTCCTACGAGCAGTACTTC
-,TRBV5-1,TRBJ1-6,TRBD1,CASSLGWAGGNNSPLHF,TGCGCCAGCAGCTTGGGATGGGCAGGGGGTAACAATTCACCCCTCCACTTT
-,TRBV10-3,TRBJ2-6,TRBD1,CATERTGDGANVLTF,TGTGCCACCGAGAGGACAGGGGATGGGGCCAACGTCCTGACTTTC
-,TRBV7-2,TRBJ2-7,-,CASSLVGPLSYEQYF,TGTGCCAGCAGCTTAGTGGGCCCTCTCTCCTACGAGCAGTACTTC
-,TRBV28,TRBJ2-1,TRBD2,CASSSTSSGRAYNEQFF,TGTGCCAGCAGTTCCACCTCCAGCGGGAGGGCCTACAATGAGCAGTTCTTC